This T cell receptor (beta chain) originates from a study of blood T cell repertoires in COVID-19. On the study more broadly: The United States, Italy and Spain were the sources of the acute and convalescent COVID-19 samples.

The participants were between roughly 18 and 100 years old and came from 24 US areas. Assignment of participants to cohorts was predicated upon participant-reported clinical history. Clones were read by immunoSEQ multiplex PCR, and TCRdb kept only the in-frame ones, dropping some. The sample lists under 300,000 clones, 91% occurring once. Germline-derived CDR1 and CDR2 are MDHEN and SYDVKM. The germline V and J ends were trimmed by 5 bases and 9 bases, with 13 bases remaining between them. CDR3 length: 12 amino acids. The source of this sequence is a human donor in a cohort exposed to, infected with or recovered from COVID-19 (not recorded which). The donor label of this sample is uncertain. The sequenced sample consisted of PBMCs or T cells enriched from blood (not recorded which). The gene calls are TRBV28 and TRBJ1-2; D call uncertain. The CDR3 here is CASSPAASRYTF. CDR3 coding DNA: TGTGCCAGCAGTCCAGCGGCGAGTCGCTACACCTTC.